These T cell receptor beta chains were read from a single sample in a study of T cell responses to AZD1222 COVID-19 vaccine. Measured with immunoSEQ multiplex PCR; TCRdb has only the in-frame clones, and not every one. This repertoire shows roughly 120,000 clones, approximately 83% found once; its top ten account for 9.4%. Material: peripheral blood, obtained on day 0 of AZD1222 vaccination. The receptors were gathered from an adult in good health. Both conserved end residues are part of each CDR3. D genes are given only for firm matches. Expanded clones get a size class; other rows say once, few or many, or leave the size out.

d_call	j_call	clone_size	v_call	cdr3_nt	cdr3_aa
-	TRBJ2-7	-	TRBV2	TGTGCCAGCAGCTTTACCGGGACGGCCCCATCCTACGAGCAGTACTTC	CASSFTGTAPSYEQYF
TRBD1	TRBJ1-4	-	TRBV9	TGTGCCAGCAGCGTTCGGGACAGGGTGAATGAAAAACTGTTTTTT	CASSVRDRVNEKLFF
-	TRBJ2-7	-	TRBV30	TGTGCCTGGAGTGTACCTGAGGGGGGCTCCTACGAGCAGTACTTC	CAWSVPEGGSYEQYF
TRBD2	TRBJ2-1	-	TRBV7-3	TGTGCCAGCAGCTTATTGGGGACTAGCGGGAGGGCTTTTAGCTCCTACAATGAGCAGTTCTTC	CASSLLGTSGRAFSSYNEQFF
-	TRBJ1-2	-	TRBV21-1	TGTGCCAGCAGCGGAACCCTTGGGGCAAGACAGGTTTATGGCTACACCTTC	CASSGTLGARQVYGYTF
-	TRBJ1-3	-	TRBV2	TGTGCCAGCAGTATTCCGGGCCCGCAACCTGGAAACACCATATATTTT	CASSIPGPQPGNTIYF
-	TRBJ2-1	-	TRBV11-1	TGTGCCAGCAACCGGAGGGGAGCTCCGAGTGATGAGCAGTTCTTC	CASNRRGAPSDEQFF
-	TRBJ2-5	few	TRBV7-6	TGTGCCAGCAGCTTGAATCGAGAGACCCAGTACTTC	CASSLNRETQYF
TRBD1	TRBJ1-4	-	TRBV6-5	TGTGCCAGCAGTTCTTCCCCGGACAGGGTTAATGAAAAACTGTTTTTT	CASSSSPDRVNEKLFF
-	TRBJ2-5	-	TRBV14	TGTGCCAGCAGCCAAGCTCCGGGGGAGACCCAGTACTTC	CASSQAPGETQYF
-	TRBJ2-2	-	TRBV13	TGTGCCAGCAGCCTCACTCGGGAGCTGTTTTTT	CASSLTRELFF
TRBD1	TRBJ1-4	-	TRBV3-1/TRBV3-2	TGTGCCAGCAGCCTACGGACAGGGGGTAATGAAAAACTGTTTTTT	CASSLRTGGNEKLFF
TRBD2	TRBJ2-5	-	TRBV9	TGTGCCAGCAGCTCCCGGACTAGTTTGGAGACCCAGTACTTC	CASSSRTSLETQYF
-	TRBJ1-4	-	TRBV25-1	TGTGCCAGCAGTCCCGGATGGGAAAAACTGTTTTTT	CASSPGWEKLFF
-	TRBJ1-5	-	TRBV9	TGTGCCAGCAGCGTAGGGGAGGTAGGGCCCCAGCATTTT	CASSVGEVGPQHF